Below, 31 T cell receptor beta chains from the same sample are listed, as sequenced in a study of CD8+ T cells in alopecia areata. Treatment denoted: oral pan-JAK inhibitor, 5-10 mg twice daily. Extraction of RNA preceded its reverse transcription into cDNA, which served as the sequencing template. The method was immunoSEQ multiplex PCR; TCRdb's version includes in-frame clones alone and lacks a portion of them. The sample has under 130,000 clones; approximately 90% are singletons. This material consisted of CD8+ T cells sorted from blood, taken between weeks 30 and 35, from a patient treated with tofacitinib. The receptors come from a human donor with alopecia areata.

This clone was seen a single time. CDR3 sequence: CASSQNGRRQYF. Here the CDR3 DNA reads TGTGCCAGCAGCCAAAATGGTCGGAGGCAGTACTTC. The chain is built from TRBV9 and TRBJ2-7; D gene ambiguous. CDR3 length: 12 amino acids. Between the trimmed V and J ends, which lost 4 bases and 9 bases, there was a span of 14 bases. Germline CDR1 is SGDLS and CDR2 is YYNGEE.

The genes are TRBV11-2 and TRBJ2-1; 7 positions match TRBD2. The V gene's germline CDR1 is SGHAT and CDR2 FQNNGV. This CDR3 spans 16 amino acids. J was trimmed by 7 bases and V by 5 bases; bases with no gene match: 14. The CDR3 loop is CASSIGRGRAGNEQFF. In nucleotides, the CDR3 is TGTGCCAGCAGCATAGGGAGAGGGAGGGCCGGGAATGAGCAGTTCTTC.

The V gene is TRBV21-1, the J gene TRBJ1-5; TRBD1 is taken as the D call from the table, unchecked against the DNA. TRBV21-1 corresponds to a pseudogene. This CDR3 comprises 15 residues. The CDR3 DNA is TGTGCCAGCAGCAAATCGGGACAGGGAGGACAGCCCCAGCATTTT. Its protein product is CASSKSGQGGQPQHF.

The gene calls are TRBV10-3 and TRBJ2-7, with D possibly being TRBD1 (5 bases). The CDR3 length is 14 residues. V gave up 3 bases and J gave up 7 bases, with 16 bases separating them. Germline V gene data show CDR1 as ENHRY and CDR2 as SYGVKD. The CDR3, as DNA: TGTGCCATCAGTGACAGGGAACGTAATTGGGAGCAGTACTTC. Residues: CAISDRERNWEQYF.

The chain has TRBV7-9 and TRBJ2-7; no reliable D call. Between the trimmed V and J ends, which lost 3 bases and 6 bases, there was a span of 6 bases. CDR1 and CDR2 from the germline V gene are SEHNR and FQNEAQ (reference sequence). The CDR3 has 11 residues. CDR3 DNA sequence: TGTGCCAGCAGCTTCTCCAGCGAGCAGTACTTC. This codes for CASSFSSEQYF.

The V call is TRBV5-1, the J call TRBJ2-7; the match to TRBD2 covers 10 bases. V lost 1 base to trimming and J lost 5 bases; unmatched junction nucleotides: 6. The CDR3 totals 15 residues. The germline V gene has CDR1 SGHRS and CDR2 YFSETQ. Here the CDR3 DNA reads TGCGCCAGCAGCTTGTCTCTAGCGGGGGATAACGAGCAGTACTTC. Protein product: CASSLSLAGDNEQYF. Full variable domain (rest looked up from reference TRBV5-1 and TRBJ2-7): KAGVTQTPRYLIKTRGQQVTLSCSPISGHRSVSWYQQTPGQGLQFLFEYFSETQRNKGNFPGRFSGRQFSNSRSEMNVSTLELGDSALYLCASSLSLAGDNEQYFGPGTRLTVT.

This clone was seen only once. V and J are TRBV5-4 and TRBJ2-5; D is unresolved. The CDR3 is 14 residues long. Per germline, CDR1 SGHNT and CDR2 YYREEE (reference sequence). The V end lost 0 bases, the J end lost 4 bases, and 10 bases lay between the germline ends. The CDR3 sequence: CASSLAGEIETQYF. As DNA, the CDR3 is TGTGCCAGCAGCTTGGCCGGTGAGATAGAGACCCAGTACTTC.

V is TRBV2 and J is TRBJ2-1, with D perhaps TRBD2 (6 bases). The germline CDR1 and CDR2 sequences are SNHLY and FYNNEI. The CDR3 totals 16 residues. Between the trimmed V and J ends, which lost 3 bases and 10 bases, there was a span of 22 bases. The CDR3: CASSDKGLGEGREQFF. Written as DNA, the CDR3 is TGTGCCAGCAGTGATAAGGGACTTGGCGAAGGGAGGGAGCAGTTCTTC.

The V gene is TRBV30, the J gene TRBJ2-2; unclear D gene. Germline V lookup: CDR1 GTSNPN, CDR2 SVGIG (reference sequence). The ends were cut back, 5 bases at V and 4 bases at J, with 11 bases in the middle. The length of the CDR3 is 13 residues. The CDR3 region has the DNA TGTGCCTGGTCCTACGGTGGCACCGGGGAGCTGTTTTTT. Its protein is CAWSYGGTGELFF.

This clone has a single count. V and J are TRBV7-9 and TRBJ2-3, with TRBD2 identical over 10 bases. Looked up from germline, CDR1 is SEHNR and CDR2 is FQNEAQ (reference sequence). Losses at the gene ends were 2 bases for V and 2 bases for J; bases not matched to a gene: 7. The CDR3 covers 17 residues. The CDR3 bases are TGTGCCAGCAGCTTATTAGGACTAGCGGAGACCACAGATACGCAGTATTTT. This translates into CASSLLGLAETTDTQYF.

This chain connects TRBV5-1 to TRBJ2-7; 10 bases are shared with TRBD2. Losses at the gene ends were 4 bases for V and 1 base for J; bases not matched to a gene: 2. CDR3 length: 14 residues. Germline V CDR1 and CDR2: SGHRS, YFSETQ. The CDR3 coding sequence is TGCGCCAGCAGCCAGACTAGCGGGTCCTACGAGCAGTACTTC. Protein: CASSQTSGSYEQYF. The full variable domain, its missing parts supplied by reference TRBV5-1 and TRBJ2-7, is KAGVTQTPRYLIKTRGQQVTLSCSPISGHRSVSWYQQTPGQGLQFLFEYFSETQRNKGNFPGRFSGRQFSNSRSEMNVSTLELGDSALYLCASSQTSGSYEQYFGPGTRLTVT.

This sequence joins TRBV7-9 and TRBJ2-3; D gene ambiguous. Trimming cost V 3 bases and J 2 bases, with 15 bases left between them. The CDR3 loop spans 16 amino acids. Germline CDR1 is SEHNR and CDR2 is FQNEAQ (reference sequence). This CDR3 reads CASSFAESRYTDTQYF. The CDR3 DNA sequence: TGTGCCAGCAGCTTCGCGGAAAGCCGTTACACAGATACGCAGTATTTT.

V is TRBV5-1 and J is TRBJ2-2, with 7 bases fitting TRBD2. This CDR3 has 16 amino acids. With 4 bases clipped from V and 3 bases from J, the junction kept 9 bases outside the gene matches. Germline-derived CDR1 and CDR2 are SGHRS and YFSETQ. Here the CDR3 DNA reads TGCGCCAGCAGCCCCAGCCTGGCGGGAGACACCGGGGAGCTGTTTTTT. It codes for CASSPSLAGDTGELFF.

CDR3 bases: TGTGCCAGCAGTGAAGCGAGAGAGAACAGGGGGCTTTGGGGCTACACCTTC. This gives the protein CASSEARENRGLWGYTF. The J gene is TRBJ1-2, the V gene TRBV2, with 9 bases matching TRBD1. V dropped 0 bases and J dropped 8; count of bases not matched to a gene: 13. The CDR3 length is 17 residues. Germline lookup yields CDR1 SNHLY and CDR2 FYNNEI.

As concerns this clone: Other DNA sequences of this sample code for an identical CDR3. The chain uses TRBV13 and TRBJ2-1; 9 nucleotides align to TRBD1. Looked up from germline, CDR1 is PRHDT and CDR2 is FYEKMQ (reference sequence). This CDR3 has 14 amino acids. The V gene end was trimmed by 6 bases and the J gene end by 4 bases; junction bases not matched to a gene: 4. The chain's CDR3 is CASSLGTGYNEQFF. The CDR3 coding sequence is TGTGCCAGCAGTCTAGGGACAGGGTACAATGAGCAGTTCTTC.

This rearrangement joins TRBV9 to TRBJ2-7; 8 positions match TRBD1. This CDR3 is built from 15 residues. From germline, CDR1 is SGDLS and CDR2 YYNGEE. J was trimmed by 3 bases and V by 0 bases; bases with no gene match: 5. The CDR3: CASSVGQGAGYEQYF. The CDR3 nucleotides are TGTGCCAGCAGCGTAGGGCAGGGGGCAGGCTACGAGCAGTACTTC. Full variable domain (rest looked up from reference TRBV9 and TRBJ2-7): DSGVTQTPKHLITATGQRVTLRCSPRSGDLSVYWYQQSLDQGLQFLIQYYNGEERAKGNILERFSAQQFPDLHSELNLSSLELGDSALYFCASSVGQGAGYEQYFGPGTRLTVT.

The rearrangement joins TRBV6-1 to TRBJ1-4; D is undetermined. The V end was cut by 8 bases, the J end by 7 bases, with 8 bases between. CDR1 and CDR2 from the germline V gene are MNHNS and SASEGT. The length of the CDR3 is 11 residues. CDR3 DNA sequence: TGTGCCAGCCGGACCGGTGAAAAACTGTTTTTT. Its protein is CASRTGEKLFF.

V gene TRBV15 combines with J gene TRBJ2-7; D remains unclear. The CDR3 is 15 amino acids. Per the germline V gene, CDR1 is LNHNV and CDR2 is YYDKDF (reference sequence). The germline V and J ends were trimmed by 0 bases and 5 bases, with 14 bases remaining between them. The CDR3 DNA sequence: TGTGCCACCAGCAGAGATCGAGGTGTGGGGAACGAGCAGTACTTC. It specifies CATSRDRGVGNEQYF.

Written as DNA, the CDR3 is TGTGCCAGCAGCTCCGACAGGGCTTCTGGCGGGGAGCTGTTTTTT. Its protein product is CASSSDRASGGELFF. The chain links TRBV9 to TRBJ2-2; 7 nucleotides agree with TRBD1. This CDR3 is built from 15 residues. CDR1 and CDR2 from the germline V gene are SGDLS and YYNGEE. V was clipped by 4 bases and J by 7 bases; unmatched bases: 10. The full variable domain, rest sourced from reference TRBV9 and TRBJ2-2, is DSGVTQTPKHLITATGQRVTLRCSPRSGDLSVYWYQQSLDQGLQFLIQYYNGEERAKGNILERFSAQQFPDLHSELNLSSLELGDSALYFCASSSDRASGGELFFGEGSRLTVL.

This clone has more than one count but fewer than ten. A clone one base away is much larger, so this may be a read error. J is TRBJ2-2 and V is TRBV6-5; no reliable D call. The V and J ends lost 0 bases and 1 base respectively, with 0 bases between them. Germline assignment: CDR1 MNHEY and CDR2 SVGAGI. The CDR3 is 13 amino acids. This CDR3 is CASSYSNTGELFF. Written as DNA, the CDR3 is TGTGCCAGCAGTTACTCGAACACCGGGGAGCTGTTTTTT.

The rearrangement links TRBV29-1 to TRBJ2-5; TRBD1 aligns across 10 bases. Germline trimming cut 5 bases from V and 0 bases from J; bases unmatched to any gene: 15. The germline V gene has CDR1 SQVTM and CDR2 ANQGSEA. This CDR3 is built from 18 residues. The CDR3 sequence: CSVYSGQGLFRNQETQYF. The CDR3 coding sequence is TGCAGCGTTTACTCGGGACAGGGGTTATTTAGGAACCAAGAGACCCAGTACTTC. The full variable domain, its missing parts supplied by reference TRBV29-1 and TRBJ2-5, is SAVISQKPSRDICQRGTSLTIQCQVDSQVTMMFWYRQQPGQSLTLIATANQGSEATYESGFVIDKFPISRPNLTFSTLTVSNMSPEDSSIYLCSVYSGQGLFRNQETQYFGPGTRLLVL.

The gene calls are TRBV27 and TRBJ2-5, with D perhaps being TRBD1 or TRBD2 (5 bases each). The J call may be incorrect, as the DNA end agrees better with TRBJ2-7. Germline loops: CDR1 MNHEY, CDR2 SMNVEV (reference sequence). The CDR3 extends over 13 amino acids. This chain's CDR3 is CASSWGFNYEQYF. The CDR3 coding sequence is TGTGCCAGCAGTTGGGGGTTCAACTACGAGCAGTACTTC.

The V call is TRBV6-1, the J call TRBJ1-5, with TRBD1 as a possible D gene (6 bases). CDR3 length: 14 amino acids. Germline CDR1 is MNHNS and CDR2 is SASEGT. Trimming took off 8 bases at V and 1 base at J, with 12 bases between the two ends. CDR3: CASGFQGSNQPQHF. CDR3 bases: TGTGCCAGCGGATTCCAGGGGAGCAATCAGCCCCAGCATTTT.

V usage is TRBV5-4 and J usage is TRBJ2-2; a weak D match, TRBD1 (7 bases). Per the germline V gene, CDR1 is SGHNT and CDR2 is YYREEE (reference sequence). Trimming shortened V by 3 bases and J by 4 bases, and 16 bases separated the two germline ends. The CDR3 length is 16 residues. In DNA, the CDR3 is TGTGCCAGCAGCTGGGCCTACAGGGGAGGCACCGGGGAGCTGTTTTTT. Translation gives CASSWAYRGGTGELFF.

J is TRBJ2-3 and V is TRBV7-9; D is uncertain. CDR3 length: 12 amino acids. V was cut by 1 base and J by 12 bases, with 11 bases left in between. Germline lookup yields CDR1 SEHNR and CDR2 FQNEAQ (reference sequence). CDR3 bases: TGTGCCAGCAGCTTAGGAGACCCAGACCAGTATTTT. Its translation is CASSLGDPDQYF.

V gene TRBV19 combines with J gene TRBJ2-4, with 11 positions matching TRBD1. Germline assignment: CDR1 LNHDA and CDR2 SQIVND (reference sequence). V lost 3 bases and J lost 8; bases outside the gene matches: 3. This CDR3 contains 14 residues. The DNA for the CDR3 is TGTGCCAGTAGTATCGGACAGGGGGCGGACATTCAGTACTTC. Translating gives CASSIGQGADIQYF.

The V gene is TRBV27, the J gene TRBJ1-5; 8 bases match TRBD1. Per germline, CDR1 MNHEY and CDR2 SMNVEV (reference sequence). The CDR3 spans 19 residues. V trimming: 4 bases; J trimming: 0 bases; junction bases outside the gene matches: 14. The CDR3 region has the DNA TGTGCCAGCAGTTCGCTGATCGGGACAGGCGTCTATAGCAATCAGCCCCAGCATTTT. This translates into CASSSLIGTGVYSNQPQHF.

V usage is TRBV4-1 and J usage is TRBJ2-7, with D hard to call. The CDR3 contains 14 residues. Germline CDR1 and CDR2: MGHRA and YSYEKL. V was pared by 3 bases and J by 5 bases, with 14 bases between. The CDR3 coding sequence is TGCGCCAGCAGCCAGACGTTGATTGAGGACGAGCAGTACTTC. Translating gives CASSQTLIEDEQYF.

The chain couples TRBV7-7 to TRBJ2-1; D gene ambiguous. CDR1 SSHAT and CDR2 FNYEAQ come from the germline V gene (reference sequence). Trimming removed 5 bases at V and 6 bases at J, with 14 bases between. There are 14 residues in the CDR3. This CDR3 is CASSPALSTNEQFF. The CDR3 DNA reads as TGTGCCAGCAGCCCTGCCCTTAGCACCAATGAGCAGTTCTTC.

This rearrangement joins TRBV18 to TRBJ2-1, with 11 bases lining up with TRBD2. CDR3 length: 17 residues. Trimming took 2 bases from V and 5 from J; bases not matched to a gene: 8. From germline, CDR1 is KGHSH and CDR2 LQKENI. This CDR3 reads CASSPRLAGGSDNEQFF. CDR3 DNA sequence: TGTGCCAGCTCACCAAGGCTAGCGGGAGGCAGCGACAATGAGCAGTTCTTC.

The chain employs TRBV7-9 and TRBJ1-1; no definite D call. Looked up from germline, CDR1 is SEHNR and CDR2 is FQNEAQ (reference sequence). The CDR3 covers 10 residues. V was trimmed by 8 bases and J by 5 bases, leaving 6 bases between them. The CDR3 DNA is TGTGCCAGCGCCATTACTGAAGCTTTCTTT. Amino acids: CASAITEAFF.